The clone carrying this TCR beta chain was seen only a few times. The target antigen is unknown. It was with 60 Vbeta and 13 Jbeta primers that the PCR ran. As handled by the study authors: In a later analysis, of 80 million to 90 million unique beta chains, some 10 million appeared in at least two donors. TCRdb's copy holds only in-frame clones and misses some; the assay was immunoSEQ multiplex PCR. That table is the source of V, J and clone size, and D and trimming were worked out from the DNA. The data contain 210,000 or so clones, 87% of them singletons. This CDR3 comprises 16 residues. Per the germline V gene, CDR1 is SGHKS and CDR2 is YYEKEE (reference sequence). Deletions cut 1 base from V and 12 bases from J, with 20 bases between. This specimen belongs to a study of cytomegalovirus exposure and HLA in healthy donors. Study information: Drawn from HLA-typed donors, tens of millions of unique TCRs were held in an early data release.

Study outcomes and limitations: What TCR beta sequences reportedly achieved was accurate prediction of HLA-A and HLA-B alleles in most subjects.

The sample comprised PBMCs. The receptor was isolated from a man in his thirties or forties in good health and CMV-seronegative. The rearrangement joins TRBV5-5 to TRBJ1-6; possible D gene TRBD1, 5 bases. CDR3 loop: CASSLFPQGSEGPLHF. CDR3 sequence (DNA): TGTGCCAGCAGCTTGTTCCCCCAGGGATCGGAGGGACCCCTCCACTTT.